This is a list of T cell receptor beta chains from one sample in a study of naive and memory T cell subsets. A single record per CDR3 protein comes from TCRdb applying MiXCR to the 5' RACE reads. The table includes just over 25,000 distinct CDR3 sequences, under 30% detected once. Receptors originate from a female donor in good health. Each CDR3 is given with its conserved first and last residue. D genes are given only for firm matches. A clone size is listed for some rows: how often the clone was seen (once, few, many), or a class if it is expanded.

size: few
length: 12
J: TRBJ1-1
V: TRBV7-2
D: -
CDR3: CASSPTGPAAFF
DNA: TGTGCCAGCAGCCCCACAGGACCTGCGGCTTTCTTT

size: few
length: 12
J: TRBJ1-2
V: TRBV7-2
D: TRBD1
CDR3: CASRGTGYGYTF
DNA: TGTGCCAGCAGAGGGACAGGCTATGGCTACACCTTC

size: many
length: 17
J: TRBJ2-2
V: TRBV12-3/TRBV12-4
D: -
CDR3: CASTFRPGQIATGELFF
DNA: TGTGCCAGCACCTTTCGCCCCGGACAGATAGCCACCGGGGAGCTGTTTTTT

size: medium-sized
length: 16
J: TRBJ2-1
V: TRBV12-3/TRBV12-4
D: TRBD1
CDR3: CASSLPGQGPYNEQFF
DNA: TGTGCCAGCAGCTTACCCGGACAGGGGCCCTACAATGAGCAGTTCTTC

size: -
length: 13
J: TRBJ2-5
V: TRBV5-1
D: TRBD1
CDR3: CASSFGQEETQYF
DNA: TGCGCCAGCAGCTTTGGACAGGAAGAGACCCAGTACTTC

size: -
length: 13
J: TRBJ2-7
V: TRBV20-1
D: -
CDR3: CSARGHSYGEQYF
DNA: TGCAGTGCTAGAGGACATTCCTACGGCGAGCAGTACTTC

size: -
length: 11
J: TRBJ2-1
V: TRBV29-1
D: -
CDR3: CSARRSHEQFF
DNA: TGCAGCGCCCGAAGGTCACATGAGCAGTTCTTC

size: -
length: 13
J: TRBJ1-1
V: TRBV9
D: -
CDR3: CASSVTGSSEAFF
DNA: TGTGCCAGCAGCGTAACAGGGTCAAGTGAAGCTTTCTTT

size: many
length: 14
J: TRBJ2-1
V: TRBV18
D: TRBD2
CDR3: CASSPPSGYNEQFF
DNA: TGTGCCAGCTCACCTCCTAGCGGGTACAATGAGCAGTTCTTC

size: many
length: 12
J: TRBJ2-3
V: TRBV20-1
D: -
CDR3: CSARYGGDTQYF
DNA: TGCAGTGCTAGATATGGAGGCGATACGCAGTATTTT

size: few
length: 12
J: TRBJ1-5
V: TRBV12-5
D: -
CDR3: CASGRGNQPQHF
DNA: TGTGCTAGTGGTCGCGGAAATCAGCCCCAGCATTTT

size: few
length: 10
J: TRBJ2-1
V: TRBV29-1
D: -
CDR3: CSAKDNEQFF
DNA: TGCAGCGCCAAAGACAATGAGCAGTTCTTC

size: -
length: 13
J: TRBJ2-7
V: TRBV20-1
D: -
CDR3: CSARDPRGYEQYF
DNA: TGCAGTGCTAGAGATCCCCGCGGCTACGAGCAGTACTTC

size: -
length: 13
J: TRBJ1-4
V: TRBV7-6
D: -
CDR3: CASSLGEDARLFF
DNA: TGTGCCAGCAGCTTAGGGGAGGACGCAAGACTGTTTTTT

size: -
length: 14
J: TRBJ2-3
V: TRBV20-1
D: TRBD2
CDR3: CSAAPSGYTDTQYF
DNA: TGCAGTGCCGCCCCTAGCGGATACACAGATACGCAGTATTTT

size: many
length: 13
J: TRBJ2-1
V: TRBV18
D: -
CDR3: CASSPPRVNEQFF
DNA: TGTGCCAGCTCACCACCGAGAGTGAATGAGCAGTTCTTC

size: -
length: 14
J: TRBJ2-5
V: TRBV5-1
D: TRBD1
CDR3: CASSLGTGPETQYF
DNA: TGCGCCAGCAGCTTGGGGACAGGGCCAGAGACCCAGTACTTC

size: few
length: 14
J: TRBJ1-2
V: TRBV20-1
D: -
CDR3: CSARGDSSTTIYTF
DNA: TGCAGTGCTAGAGGGGACTCCTCCACGACGATCTACACCTTC

size: few
length: 16
J: TRBJ2-7
V: TRBV7-6
D: -
CDR3: CASSLAGQGKYYEQYF
DNA: TGTGCCAGCAGCTTAGCGGGGCAGGGGAAATACTACGAGCAGTACTTC

size: many
length: 15
J: TRBJ2-3
V: TRBV5-6
D: -
CDR3: CASSLVAGRTDTQYF
DNA: TGTGCCAGCAGCTTGGTTGCGGGACGCACAGATACGCAGTATTTT

size: many
length: 16
J: TRBJ2-1
V: TRBV2
D: TRBD2
CDR3: CASLFELAGGFNEQFF
DNA: TGTGCCAGCCTTTTCGAACTAGCGGGAGGGTTCAATGAGCAGTTCTTC

size: -
length: 16
J: TRBJ2-3
V: TRBV29-1
D: TRBD1
CDR3: CSVEGGTGGWTDTQYF
DNA: TGCAGCGTTGAAGGAGGGACAGGGGGTTGGACAGATACGCAGTATTTT

size: -
length: 11
J: TRBJ2-3
V: TRBV29-1
D: -
CDR3: CSVALGDTQYF
DNA: TGCAGCGTTGCACTTGGCGATACGCAGTATTTT